This T cell receptor (beta chain) emerged from a study of blood T cell repertoires in COVID-19. Study details: The study drew acute and convalescent COVID-19 samples from the United States, Italy and Spain. PBMCs, B-cell-depleted T cells, or T cells provided the cDNA or gDNA that made up the material.

Germline V gene data show CDR1 as MDHEN and CDR2 as SYDVKM. CDR3 size: 14 residues. Trimming removed 11 bases at V and 2 bases at J, with 13 bases between. As originally analysed: From reference gene primer amplification, estimates of nucleated cell counts were derived. Produced via immunoSEQ multiplex PCR; TCRdb's table is partial and in-frame only. V and J calls and clone size are given by that table; D and trimming were obtained from the DNA. Found here are some 200,000 clones, roughly 80% of them singletons; the top ten hold 5.5% to 7.5%. This sequence was found in a woman aged 40 to 55 with acute or convalescent COVID-19. The sample taken for sequencing was peripheral blood. V is TRBV28 and J is TRBJ2-6; a weak D match, TRBD1 (6 bases). CDR3 protein: CAAGEIPGANVLTF. For the CDR3, the DNA is TGTGCCGCAGGGGAGATTCCTGGGGCCAACGTCCTGACTTTC.